Listed here are 30 T cell receptor beta chains from one sample, sequenced in a study of blood T cell repertoires in COVID-19. Data came from immunoSEQ multiplex PCR; TCRdb stores just in-frame clones and leaves some out. This repertoire shows over 110,000 clones, over 75% found once; its top ten account for roughly 3.9%. The sequenced material came from PBMCs or T cells enriched from blood (not recorded which). The receptors stem from a man between 45 and 60 years old in a cohort exposed to, infected with or recovered from COVID-19 (not recorded which).

This chain links TRBV27 with TRBJ1-1; 10 bases fit TRBD1. J lost 11 bases, V lost 5 bases, and 8 bases had no gene match. The CDR3 has 13 amino acids. In germline, CDR1 is MNHEY, CDR2 SMNVEV (reference sequence). As DNA, the CDR3 is TGTGCCAGCAGTCCCCTCCGACAGGGGGCGGCTTTCTTT. It yields the protein CASSPLRQGAAFF.

The J gene is TRBJ2-7, the V gene TRBV11-2, with D tentatively TRBD2 (6 bases). The CDR3 has 19 residues. Germline lookup yields CDR1 SGHAT and CDR2 FQNNGV. The V and J ends lost 5 bases and 4 bases respectively, with 30 bases between them. In DNA form, the CDR3 reads TGTGCCAGCAGCCTAGGCCCCCTGATTGGTGAGGGGAGGAGGTACGAGCAGTACTTC. Encoded protein: CASSLGPLIGEGRRYEQYF.

The rearrangement uses TRBV5-1 and TRBJ2-7; D uncertain. Germline V CDR1 and CDR2: SGHRS, YFSETQ. The ends were cut back, 4 bases at V and 2 bases at J, with 13 bases in the middle. CDR3 size: 14 residues. The CDR3 here is CASSGGPRPYEQYF. The CDR3 DNA is TGCGCCAGCAGCGGTGGGCCCAGGCCCTACGAGCAGTACTTC.

The chain links TRBV5-3 to TRBJ2-7; 10 positions agree with TRBD1. TRBV5-3 counts as an open reading frame of uncertain function. The CDR3 consists of 17 residues. V was pared by 1 base and J by 0 bases, with 7 bases of the junction left unmatched. The CDR3 nucleotides are TGTGCCAGAAGCTTGTACCGGGACAGGGGAAGCTCCTACGAGCAGTACTTC. Translating it yields CARSLYRDRGSSYEQYF.

V gene TRBV27 combines with J gene TRBJ2-7; 7 nucleotides agree with TRBD1. Germline lookup yields CDR1 MNHEY and CDR2 SMNVEV (reference sequence). Germline trimming cut 4 bases from V and 5 bases from J; bases unmatched to any gene: 8. There are 14 residues in the CDR3. Here the CDR3 DNA reads TGTGCCAGCAGTTCTAAGGGGGCGGTGGACGAGCAGTACTTC. Translating gives CASSSKGAVDEQYF.

The chain recombines TRBV12-1 with TRBJ2-7; the listed D gene, TRBD2, was not tested against the DNA. TRBV12-1 is a documented pseudogene. The CDR3 has 11 residues. The DNA of the CDR3 is TGTGCCAGCAGCACCCCGGATAGCGGGATTGTC. Its protein is CASSTPDSGIV.

This clone was counted between two and nine times. V and J are TRBV30 and TRBJ1-5; 7 bases match TRBD1. There are 14 residues in the CDR3. Germline V gene lookup returns CDR1 GTSNPN and CDR2 SVGIG (reference sequence). Trimming took 0 bases from V and 6 from J; bases not matched to a gene: 5. The CDR3 here is CAWSVQGTPQPQHF. In nucleotides, the CDR3 is TGTGCCTGGAGTGTACAGGGGACACCTCAGCCCCAGCATTTT.

J is TRBJ1-1 and V is TRBV3-1 (or the pseudogene TRBV3-2), with D possibly matching TRBD1 (6 bases). This CDR3 spans 18 amino acids. Germline CDR1 reads LGHDT; CDR2 reads YNNKEL (reference sequence). V was shortened by 0 bases and J by 3 bases, with 20 bases between the two germline ends. The CDR3 here is CASSQERGGYNLDTEAFF. In DNA, the CDR3 is TGTGCCAGCAGCCAAGAAAGAGGGGGTTATAATCTGGACACTGAAGCTTTCTTT.

The chain couples TRBV2 to TRBJ2-2, with D possibly matching TRBD1 (5 bases). This CDR3 region has 13 residues. V was cut by 3 bases and J by 4 bases, with 6 bases left in between. In germline, CDR1 is SNHLY, CDR2 FYNNEI. CDR3 bases: TGTGCCAGCAGTGATAGGGGCACCGGGGAGCTGTTTTTT. This gives the protein CASSDRGTGELFF. The full variable domain, with the rest looked up from reference TRBV2 and TRBJ2-2, is EPEVTQTPSHQVTQMGQEVILRCVPISNHLYFYWYRQILGQKVEFLVSFYNNEISEKSEIFDDQFSVERPDGSNFTLKIRSTKLEDSAMYFCASSDRGTGELFFGEGSRLTVL.

In DNA, the CDR3 is TGTGCCAGCAGCGTAGCTGGGGGCCAGGGATTGAACACTGAAGCTTTCTTT. Translated, it gives CASSVAGGQGLNTEAFF. The rearrangement uses TRBV9 and TRBJ1-1, with D tentatively TRBD1 (6 bases). V was pared by 0 bases and J by 0 bases, with 15 bases between. The germline gives CDR1 SGDLS, CDR2 YYNGEE. This CDR3 spans 17 amino acids.

This clone was seen a single time. The rearrangement joins TRBV12-5 to TRBJ1-1, with no clear D. Trimming cost V 4 bases and J 1 base, with 7 bases left between them. CDR1 is LGHNT and CDR2 is FRNRAP in the germline V gene. This CDR3 spans 13 amino acids. The CDR3 nucleotides read TGTGCTAGTGGTTCCCAATGGAACACTGAAGCTTTCTTT. Protein sequence: CASGSQWNTEAFF.

The gene calls are TRBV10-3 and TRBJ1-1, with TRBD1 identical over 12 bases. The CDR3 is 15 amino acids. The V and J ends lost 6 bases and 2 bases, in that order; junction bases with no gene match: 4. CDR1 ENHRY and CDR2 SYGVKD come from the germline V gene. The DNA of the CDR3 is TGTGCCATCAGGGGACAGGGGGCGGGTAACACTGAAGCTTTCTTT. Its translation: CAIRGQGAGNTEAFF.

The chain joins TRBV19 to TRBJ2-7; unclear D gene. The germline CDR1 and CDR2 sequences are LNHDA and SQIVND (reference sequence). This CDR3 is 11 amino acids long. V was pared by 1 base and J by 8 bases, with 6 bases between. The CDR3: CASSIGLKQYF. In DNA, the CDR3 is TGTGCCAGTAGTATAGGGCTGAAGCAGTACTTC.

V gene TRBV29-1 combines with J gene TRBJ1-1, with a possible D match to TRBD1 (6 bases). The CDR3 runs 13 residues. From germline, CDR1 is SQVTM and CDR2 ANQGSEA. V was cut by 7 bases and J by 0 bases, with 12 bases left in between. The CDR3 DNA reads as TGCAGCGGCACAACAGGGTTGAACACTGAAGCTTTCTTT. Its protein is CSGTTGLNTEAFF.

The chain uses TRBV19 and TRBJ1-3; 7 nucleotides line up with TRBD1. The V gene's germline CDR1 is LNHDA and CDR2 SQIVND (reference sequence). V was pared by 6 bases and J by 2 bases, with 10 bases of the junction left unmatched. This CDR3 is 16 amino acids long. The CDR3 nucleotides read TGTGCCAGTAGCCCTTTAGGGGGCGGTCCTGGAAACACCATATATTTT. Amino acids: CASSPLGGGPGNTIYF.

The chain combines TRBV5-1 with TRBJ2-5; TRBD1 matches at 7 bases. CDR1 SGHRS and CDR2 YFSETQ come from the germline V gene. V was clipped by 0 bases and J by 9 bases; unmatched bases: 11. The CDR3 runs to 15 residues. The CDR3 region is CASSLAETGIEAQYF. CDR3 nucleotide sequence: TGCGCCAGCAGCTTGGCCGAGACAGGGATTGAGGCCCAGTACTTC.

This clone was seen just once. The chain links TRBV5-4 to TRBJ1-4; D may be TRBD1 (5 bases). The germline CDR1 and CDR2 sequences are SGHNT and YYREEE (reference sequence). The germline V and J ends were trimmed by 2 bases and 3 bases, with 8 bases remaining between them. The CDR3 is 14 residues long. CDR3 region: CASSFYRSNEKLFF. The CDR3 region has the DNA TGTGCCAGCAGCTTCTACAGGTCTAATGAAAAACTGTTTTTT.

The chain carries TRBV5-5 and TRBJ2-7; D not resolved. The germline V and J ends were trimmed by 0 bases and 3 bases, with 4 bases remaining between them. The germline gives CDR1 SGHKS, CDR2 YYEKEE (reference sequence). The CDR3 runs to 12 residues. The CDR3 is CASSLAVYEQYF. In nucleotides, the CDR3 is TGTGCCAGCAGCTTGGCGGTCTACGAGCAGTACTTC.

The gene calls are TRBV3-1 (or the pseudogene TRBV3-2) and TRBJ1-2; D remains ambiguous. V gave up 2 bases and J gave up 0 bases, with 13 bases separating them. CDR1 is LGHDT, CDR2 YNNKEL, per germline (reference sequence). The CDR3 loop spans 16 amino acids. This chain's CDR3 is CASSQKSSGANYGYTF. The CDR3 nucleotides are TGTGCCAGCAGCCAAAAGTCCTCCGGAGCTAACTATGGCTACACCTTC.

This rearrangement joins TRBV16 to TRBJ2-2; D is undetermined. The germline V gene has CDR1 KGHSY and CDR2 FQNENV. The ends were cut back, 2 bases at V and 7 bases at J, with 8 bases in the middle. The CDR3 extends over 13 amino acids. The CDR3 reads CASSQGWSGELFF. In DNA form, the CDR3 reads TGTGCCAGCAGCCAAGGATGGAGCGGGGAGCTGTTTTTT.

The gene calls are TRBV9 and TRBJ2-5, with a weak D call TRBD1 (6 bases). This CDR3 region has 15 residues. In germline, CDR1 is SGDLS, CDR2 YYNGEE. Trimming removed 0 bases at V and 5 bases at J, with 14 bases between. In nucleotides, the CDR3 is TGTGCCAGCAGCGTAGGGGGGCTGGTCGTGGAGACCCAGTACTTC. Its protein product is CASSVGGLVVETQYF.

This clone was seen just once. This chain joins TRBV6-5 and TRBJ2-3; tentatively, D is TRBD1 (6 bases). CDR3 length: 15 residues. V shed 5 bases and J shed 2 bases, with 14 bases lying between them. Germline values: CDR1 MNHEY, CDR2 SVGAGI. Here the CDR3 DNA reads TGTGCCAGCAGTCGGACAGCATACCCCACAGATACGCAGTATTTT. Protein: CASSRTAYPTDTQYF.

The rearrangement uses TRBV5-1 and TRBJ2-5; 9 bases are a match to TRBD2. Per germline, CDR1 SGHRS and CDR2 YFSETQ. CDR3 length: 16 residues. Trimming at V came to 2 bases and at J to 4 bases, leaving 9 bases not matched to a gene. The CDR3 sequence is CASSLSLAGRGETQYF. The DNA for the CDR3 is TGCGCCAGCAGCTTATCCCTAGCGGGAAGGGGAGAGACCCAGTACTTC.

The chain combines TRBV6-5 with TRBJ1-2, with unresolved D. The CDR3 covers 12 residues. The germline V gene has CDR1 MNHEY and CDR2 SVGAGI. V dropped 6 bases and J dropped 4 bases, with 9 bases sitting between them. For the CDR3, the DNA is TGTGCCAGCAGGGCAGGATCCTATGGCTACACCTTC. It specifies CASRAGSYGYTF.

V is TRBV11-2 and J is TRBJ2-7; 11 bases match TRBD1. The ends lost 0 bases at V and 5 bases at J; junction bases unmatched: 9. From germline, CDR1 is SGHAT and CDR2 FQNNGV. The CDR3 totals 17 residues. In DNA, the CDR3 is TGTGCCAGCAGCTTAGATTGGTTGGGACAGGGGGGGGACGAGCAGTACTTC. Protein: CASSLDWLGQGGDEQYF.

The rearrangement joins TRBV7-6 to TRBJ1-3; D is perhaps TRBD1 (5 bases). This CDR3 is built from 16 residues. Trimming left V 0 bases short and J 0 bases short, with 9 bases between. CDR1 SGHVS and CDR2 FNYEAQ come from the germline V gene. The CDR3 loop reads CASSLAGLGSGNTIYF. As DNA, the CDR3 is TGTGCCAGCAGCTTAGCGGGACTGGGCTCTGGAAACACCATATATTTT.

V gene TRBV14 combines with J gene TRBJ2-1; D is possibly TRBD2 (6 bases). Trimming shortened V by 4 bases and J by 10 bases, and 20 bases separated the two germline ends. There are 15 residues in the CDR3. Germline CDR1 reads SGHDN; CDR2 reads FVKESK. In DNA form, the CDR3 reads TGTGCCAGCAGCCCCCCTCCGGGGCCGGGGGTGGAGCAGTTCTTC. It is translated as CASSPPPGPGVEQFF.

The chain combines TRBV28 with TRBJ1-2, with D perhaps TRBD1 (5 bases). The germline CDR1 and CDR2 sequences are MDHEN and SYDVKM. Trimming shortened V by 10 bases and J by 4 bases, and 10 bases separated the two germline ends. This CDR3 is built from 11 residues. The DNA for the CDR3 is TGTGCCACCCAGACAGCCTATGGCTACACCTTC. Amino acids: CATQTAYGYTF.

Only a few counts were recorded for this clone. V usage is TRBV7-9 and J usage is TRBJ2-1; the D gene is possibly TRBD1 (6 bases). The CDR3 loop spans 12 amino acids. V was pared by 6 bases and J by 13 bases, with 16 bases between. CDR1 and CDR2 (germline): SEHNR, FQNEAQ (reference sequence). CDR3 bases: TGTGCCAGCAGGGCGCTCGAGGGGGAACAGTTCTTC. Its protein is CASRALEGEQFF.

Written as DNA, the CDR3 is TGTGCCAGCTCACCGGGGCAGGGGCTTTGGGGGCCCCAGCATTTT. Residues: CASSPGQGLWGPQHF. V and J are TRBV18 and TRBJ1-5; tentative D call: TRBD1 (6 bases). The CDR3 covers 15 residues. V lost 3 bases, J lost 9 bases, and 18 bases lay in between. The V gene's germline CDR1 is KGHSH and CDR2 LQKENI. The complete variable domain, with remaining parts taken from reference TRBV18 and TRBJ1-5, reads NAGVMQNPRHLVRRRGQEARLRCSPMKGHSHVYWYRQLPEEGLKFMVYLQKENIIDESGMPKERFSAEFPKEGPSILRIQQVVRGDSAAYFCASSPGQGLWGPQHFGDGTRLSIL.